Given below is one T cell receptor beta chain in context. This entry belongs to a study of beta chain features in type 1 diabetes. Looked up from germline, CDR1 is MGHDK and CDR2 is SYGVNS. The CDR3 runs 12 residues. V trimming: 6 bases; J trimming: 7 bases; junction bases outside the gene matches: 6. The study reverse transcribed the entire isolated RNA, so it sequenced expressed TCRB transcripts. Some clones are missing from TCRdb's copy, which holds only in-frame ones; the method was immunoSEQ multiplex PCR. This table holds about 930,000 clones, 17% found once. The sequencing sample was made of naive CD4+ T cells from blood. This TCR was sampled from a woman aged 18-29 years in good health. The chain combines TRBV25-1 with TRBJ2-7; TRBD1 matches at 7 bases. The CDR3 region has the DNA TGTGCCAGCAGCCGCGCAGGGGGAGAGCAGTACTTC. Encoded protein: CASSRAGGEQYF.